The clone carrying this TCR beta chain has a handful of counts. The junction departs from the called germline gene at one end, perhaps through a read error. The data belong to a study of tumor-infiltrating lymphocytes in primary liver carcinoma. Extraction of RNA together with DNA used about 17-34 mg of unsorted bulk tissue. The input was approximately 500 ng total RNA; TCR beta cDNA was made from it with a constant-region primer. Slightly modified ARM-PCR with three nested multiplex PCR rounds yielded TCR beta libraries. TCRdb ran MiXCR on the multiplex PCR reads and lists one entry per CDR3 protein. The sample includes 95,000 to 100,000 distinct CDR3 sequences, around 66% seen only once; the top ten take more than 10%. The sequencing sample was made of liver tumor tissue from sampling region 2. Documented subset: tumor region T2, inferior pole. This sequence originates from an older woman with primary liver carcinoma and hepatitis B virus infection.

The CDR3 nucleotides read TGTACCAGCAGCCCCGACTACAGCTACACCTTC. The encoded protein is CTSSPDYSYTF. This chain links TRBV11-2 with TRBJ1-2; D remains ambiguous. This CDR3 contains 11 residues. Per the germline V gene, CDR1 is SGHAT and CDR2 is FQNNGV.